These 8 T cell receptor beta chains were all obtained from the same sample, sequenced in a study of beta chain features in type 1 diabetes. Regarding the study as a whole: There was a moderate but significant shortening of TCRB CDR3s in all four CD4+ subsets of Type 1 diabetes patients.

Expressed TCRB transcripts were sequenced after all isolated RNA was converted to cDNA. Generated by immunoSEQ multiplex PCR, the TCRdb table keeps only in-frame clones and is missing some. Of some 290,000 clones listed, about 23% are singletons. No cognate antigen is known for these TCRs. The specimen sequenced was naive CD4+ T cells from blood. Source of these receptors: a woman in her 30s with type 1 diabetes.

The chain uses TRBV18 and TRBJ2-7; 7 nucleotides agree with TRBD1. The CDR3 spans 13 residues. The germline V gene has CDR1 KGHSH and CDR2 LQKENI. V shed 3 bases, J shed 1 base, and the junction held 0 bases outside the gene matches. The CDR3 DNA reads TGTGCCAGCTCACCGGACAGGTCCTACGAGCAGTACTTC. Its translation: CASSPDRSYEQYF.

This clone has just a few counts. The chain recombines TRBV30 with TRBJ2-1; TRBD2 is a possible D gene (6 bases). Germline V gene lookup returns CDR1 GTSNPN and CDR2 SVGIG (reference sequence). Trimming took off 2 bases at V and 8 bases at J, with 16 bases between the two ends. The CDR3 has 14 residues. In DNA, the CDR3 is TGTGCCTGGAGTCTTATAGGAGGGTACGATGAGCAGTTCTTC. Amino acids: CAWSLIGGYDEQFF.

J is TRBJ1-2 and V is TRBV5-1; no clear D. Deletions cut 0 bases from V and 4 bases from J, with 10 bases between. Per germline, CDR1 SGHRS and CDR2 YFSETQ. The CDR3 consists of 14 residues. The CDR3 DNA reads as TGCGCCAGCAGCTTGGAGCGGGTAATCTATGGCTACACCTTC. It encodes CASSLERVIYGYTF.

A few counts support this clone. The chain is built from TRBV14 and TRBJ2-2; TRBD1 agrees at 7 bases. The CDR3 is 15 residues long. With V trimmed by 4 bases and J by 2 bases, 4 bases remained unmatched. CDR1 SGHDN and CDR2 FVKESK come from the germline V gene. The CDR3 region is CASSRDRINTGELFF. In DNA form, the CDR3 reads TGTGCCAGCAGCCGGGACAGAATAAACACCGGGGAGCTGTTTTTT.

J is TRBJ2-1 and V is TRBV9; D perhaps matches TRBD1 (5 bases). V dropped 2 bases and J dropped 8 bases, with 20 bases sitting between them. Germline CDR1 SGDLS, CDR2 YYNGEE. The CDR3 covers 16 residues. The CDR3 DNA reads as TGTGCCAGCAGCGTTACCCTAGGGGATGGGTACGATGAGCAGTTCTTC. This translates into CASSVTLGDGYDEQFF.

The rearrangement links TRBV9 to TRBJ1-2, with D hard to call. Germline assignment: CDR1 SGDLS and CDR2 YYNGEE. This CDR3 spans 15 amino acids. V lost 0 bases, J lost 0 bases, and 9 bases lay in between. CDR3 in DNA: TGTGCCAGCAGCGTAGAAACCGCAGCTAACTATGGCTACACCTTC. This codes for CASSVETAANYGYTF. The entire variable domain, with the rest obtained from reference TRBV9 and TRBJ1-2, is as follows: DSGVTQTPKHLITATGQRVTLRCSPRSGDLSVYWYQQSLDQGLQFLIQYYNGEERAKGNILERFSAQQFPDLHSELNLSSLELGDSALYFCASSVETAANYGYTFGSGTRLTVV.

This clone was counted a few times. V and J are TRBV5-4 and TRBJ1-1; TRBD1 might be the D (5 bases). Germline V gene lookup returns CDR1 SGHNT and CDR2 YYREEE (reference sequence). Trimming removed 3 bases from V and 6 bases from J, with 9 bases in between. The CDR3 is 12 residues long. The CDR3 reads CASSSQVAEAFF. CDR3 DNA sequence: TGTGCCAGCAGCTCACAGGTCGCTGAAGCTTTCTTT.

The table lists this clone with a few counts. The chain carries TRBV9 and TRBJ2-7; a weak D match, TRBD2 (5 bases). Trimming stripped 3 bases from V and 0 bases from J, with 7 bases between. Germline values: CDR1 SGDLS, CDR2 YYNGEE. This CDR3 is built from 13 residues. The CDR3 protein is CASSGTSSYEQYF. The DNA for the CDR3 is TGTGCCAGCAGCGGTACTAGCTCCTACGAGCAGTACTTC.